Presented here are 27 T cell receptor beta chains from one specimen sequenced in a study of Ad26.COV2.S vaccination and SARS-CoV-2 variants. Treatment in this sample: approximately 18 received Ad26.COV2.S at low or high dose, single or two shots; five or six received placebo; per-sample allocation not given. Collection of samples fell on day 63 after the first vaccine or placebo injection. Using immunoSEQ multiplex PCR, the repertoire was profiled, and TCRdb retains in-frame clones only, with some absent. The sample has around 300,000 clones, roughly nine tenths seen once; the top ten hold 6.4%. The source material was peripheral blood, sampled in a trial of Ad26.COV2.S vaccine versus placebo. The receptors were sampled from a person aged 18 to 59 who received the Ad26.COV2.S COVID-19 vaccine or a placebo.

The genes are TRBV3-1 (or the pseudogene TRBV3-2) and TRBJ1-2, with 9 bases aligning to TRBD1. CDR1 is LGHDT and CDR2 is YNNKEL in the germline V gene (reference sequence). The V segment lost 4 bases and the J segment 0 bases; nucleotides outside the gene matches: 12. The CDR3 covers 18 residues. The CDR3: CASSPSYYRGPPNYGYTF. Written as DNA, the CDR3 is TGTGCCAGCAGCCCCTCCTACTACAGGGGGCCCCCTAACTATGGCTACACCTTC.

This clone was counted only a few times. The chain combines TRBV4-3 with TRBJ1-3; D is unresolved. Trimming removed 0 bases at V and 0 bases at J, with 3 bases between. The CDR3 consists of 14 residues. CDR1 is LGHNA, CDR2 YSLEER, per germline. CDR3 in amino acids: CASSQEYSGNTIYF. CDR3 DNA: TGCGCCAGCAGCCAAGAATACTCTGGAAACACCATATATTTT.

The rearrangement uses TRBV12-5 and TRBJ2-1, with 10 bases matching TRBD2. Trimming at V came to 4 bases and at J to 0 bases, leaving 0 bases not matched to a gene. Germline values: CDR1 LGHNT, CDR2 FRNRAP. The CDR3 totals 15 residues. This CDR3 is CASGSSGSSYNEQFF. The DNA of the CDR3 is TGTGCTAGTGGTTCTAGCGGGAGCTCCTACAATGAGCAGTTCTTC.

This chain joins TRBV5-1 and TRBJ2-7, with D unresolved. The CDR3 length is 17 residues. Germline V gene data show CDR1 as SGHRS and CDR2 as YFSETQ. V lost 0 bases and J lost 6, with 22 bases in between. The chain's CDR3 is CASSLGTQASSFSEQYF. CDR3 coding DNA: TGCGCCAGCAGCTTGGGAACCCAGGCCAGTAGCTTCTCCGAGCAGTACTTC.

This clone has a single count. The rearrangement joins TRBV18 to TRBJ2-1; 9 nucleotides align to TRBD1. The CDR3 runs to 15 residues. The germline CDR1 and CDR2 sequences are KGHSH and LQKENI. V lost 4 bases and J lost 8; bases outside the gene matches: 9. The chain's CDR3 is CASSRIQGAQDEQFF. In DNA form, the CDR3 reads TGTGCCAGCTCACGGATACAGGGGGCGCAAGATGAGCAGTTCTTC.

The chain has TRBV10-1 and TRBJ1-2; D is perhaps TRBD1 (5 bases). This CDR3 is built from 15 residues. Trimming took off 6 bases at V and 3 bases at J, with 17 bases between the two ends. Germline lookup yields CDR1 WNHNN and CDR2 SYGVQD (reference sequence). CDR3 in amino acids: CASRARDSLHYGYTF. Written as DNA, the CDR3 is TGCGCCAGCAGGGCCCGTGACAGTCTCCACTATGGCTACACCTTC.

This sequence joins TRBV5-4 and TRBJ2-7; TRBD2 matches at 9 bases. V gave up 4 bases and J gave up 2 bases; unmatched junction bases: 13. Germline V gene data show CDR1 as SGHNT and CDR2 as YYREEE (reference sequence). This CDR3 is built from 17 residues. The CDR3 region is CASSPIPRLAVTYEQYF. CDR3 sequence (DNA): TGTGCCAGCAGCCCGATCCCCCGACTAGCGGTTACCTACGAGCAGTACTTC.

This chain links TRBV5-1 with TRBJ2-3, with 13 bases identical to TRBD2. CDR3 length equals 17 residues. The junction had 6 bases not matched to a gene; V was cut back by 1 base and J by 4 bases. CDR1 and CDR2 (germline): SGHRS, YFSETQ. In DNA form, the CDR3 reads TGCGCCAGCAGCTTGTTTACTAGCGGGGGGGCGGCAGATACGCAGTATTTT. Protein product: CASSLFTSGGAADTQYF.

The J gene is TRBJ2-7, the V gene TRBV18, with D tentatively TRBD1 or TRBD2 (6 bases each). The CDR3 contains 15 residues. Trimming pared 1 base from V and 3 bases from J, leaving 13 bases between. CDR1 and CDR2 (germline): KGHSH, LQKENI. In DNA, the CDR3 is TGTGCCAGCTCACCACGGGGGGACACCTACTACGAGCAGTACTTC. Its translation is CASSPRGDTYYEQYF.

The chain couples TRBV18 to TRBJ1-3, with 7 positions matching TRBD1. Germline trimming cut 4 bases from V and 4 bases from J; bases unmatched to any gene: 7. The germline CDR1 and CDR2 sequences are KGHSH and LQKENI. This CDR3 comprises 15 residues. The CDR3 protein is CASSLSGQQGNTIYF. Here the CDR3 DNA reads TGTGCCAGCTCACTATCGGGACAGCAGGGAAACACCATATATTTT.

The chain uses TRBV7-3 and TRBJ2-7, with 8 nucleotides matching TRBD1. V was clipped by 5 bases and J by 6 bases; unmatched bases: 9. CDR3 length: 14 residues. Germline V gives CDR1 SGHTA, CDR2 FQGTGA. The CDR3 loop reads CASSLDRGRGEQYF. The CDR3 nucleotides read TGTGCCAGCAGCCTCGACAGGGGAAGAGGCGAGCAGTACTTC.

This chain joins TRBV4-3 and TRBJ1-2; a weak D match, TRBD1 (6 bases). The CDR3 has 13 amino acids. V was trimmed by 4 bases and J by 7 bases, leaving 13 bases between them. Germline V gene sequence: CDR1 LGHNA, CDR2 YSLEER. As DNA, the CDR3 is TGCGCCAGCAGCCGAACACAGGGTTTTGGCTACACCTTC. Its protein product is CASSRTQGFGYTF.

V and J are TRBV12-3 or TRBV12-4 and TRBJ2-1; the D is unclear. CDR3 length: 13 residues. Trimming took 6 bases from V and 10 from J, leaving 16 bases between them. CDR3 sequence: CASRPVRLGEQFF. Here the CDR3 DNA reads TGTGCCAGCAGGCCCGTTAGGCTGGGGGAGCAGTTCTTC.

This chain links TRBV14 with TRBJ2-7, with D perhaps matching TRBD1 (5 bases). The CDR3 loop spans 13 amino acids. The germline V and J ends were trimmed by 6 bases and 7 bases, with 16 bases remaining between them. The germline V gene encodes CDR1 SGHDN and CDR2 FVKESK. The CDR3 reads CASSRQPGGEQYF. The CDR3 region has the DNA TGTGCCAGCAGTCGACAGCCCGGTGGGGAGCAGTACTTC.

V and J are TRBV28 and TRBJ1-4; 7 bases fit TRBD1. J was trimmed by 8 bases and V by 3 bases; bases with no gene match: 9. The CDR3 is 15 amino acids. The germline V gene has CDR1 MDHEN and CDR2 SYDVKM. CDR3 DNA sequence: TGTGCCAGCAGTTTGACACAGGGGATCCGCGAAAAACTGTTTTTT. This sequence encodes CASSLTQGIREKLFF.

CDR3 DNA: TGTGCCATCGAAGACCTGGACAGTGAAGCTTTCTTT. This sequence encodes CAIEDLDSEAFF. This chain links TRBV7-8 with TRBJ1-1; maybe TRBD1 (6 bases). There are 12 residues in the CDR3. With 10 bases removed from V and 7 bases from J, the gap between germline ends came to 16 bases. Per the germline V gene, CDR1 is SGHVS and CDR2 is FQNEAQ.

The chain has TRBV5-4 and TRBJ2-3; 8 bases fit TRBD2. The CDR3 contains 17 residues. V gave up 7 bases and J gave up 0 bases; unmatched junction bases: 13. In germline, CDR1 is SGHNT, CDR2 YYREEE (reference sequence). CDR3 region: CASRTKVGGASTDTQYF. CDR3 DNA: TGTGCCAGCCGAACCAAGGTCGGGGGGGCTAGCACAGATACGCAGTATTTT.

V usage is TRBV10-3 and J usage is TRBJ2-3; 11 bases are a match to TRBD2. Trimming took 4 bases from V and 3 from J; bases not matched to a gene: 0. CDR3 size: 14 residues. Per germline, CDR1 ENHRY and CDR2 SYGVKD. The CDR3 sequence is CAISGLAGTDTQYF. The CDR3 DNA reads TGTGCCATCAGTGGACTAGCGGGAACAGATACGCAGTATTTT.

This clone was counted a few times. The chain recombines TRBV19 with TRBJ1-2, with a tentative D call TRBD1 (5 bases). Trimming shortened V by 6 bases and J by 4 bases, and 9 bases separated the two germline ends. Germline values: CDR1 LNHDA, CDR2 SQIVND (reference sequence). CDR3 length equals 12 residues. The CDR3 DNA sequence: TGTGCCAGTAGGGGGCAAAGCTATGGCTACACCTTC. Amino acid sequence: CASRGQSYGYTF.

This chain joins TRBV29-1 and TRBJ1-2; D is undetermined. Germline loops: CDR1 SQVTM, CDR2 ANQGSEA. Trimming removed 0 bases at V and 0 bases at J, with 11 bases between. This CDR3 contains 15 residues. The CDR3 spells CSVEDSSPTNYGYTF. In nucleotides, the CDR3 is TGCAGCGTTGAAGATAGCAGCCCAACTAACTATGGCTACACCTTC.

The chain couples TRBV9 to TRBJ1-5, with D perhaps TRBD1 (5 bases). Germline loops: CDR1 SGDLS, CDR2 YYNGEE. Deletions cut 8 bases from V and 2 bases from J, with 8 bases between. This CDR3 contains 12 residues. Written as DNA, the CDR3 is TGTGCCAGTGGAGGGGGCAATCAGCCCCAGCATTTT. This translates into CASGGGNQPQHF.

The rearrangement links TRBV27 to TRBJ1-3; no definite D call. There are 14 residues in the CDR3. Germline-derived CDR1 and CDR2 are MNHEY and SMNVEV (reference sequence). V lost 7 bases and J lost 0, with 10 bases in between. The CDR3 spells CASKGASSGNTIYF. The CDR3 region has the DNA TGTGCCAGCAAAGGTGCTAGCTCTGGAAACACCATATATTTT.

This sequence joins TRBV18 and TRBJ2-2, with TRBD1 as a possible D gene (7 bases). Per the germline V gene, CDR1 is KGHSH and CDR2 is LQKENI. This CDR3 contains 18 residues. Between the trimmed V and J ends, which lost 1 base and 4 bases, there was a span of 19 bases. This CDR3 reads CASSPLAGQPEGTGELFF. In DNA, the CDR3 is TGTGCCAGCTCACCACTGGCGGGACAGCCTGAGGGCACCGGGGAGCTGTTTTTT.

V is TRBV6-1 and J is TRBJ2-1; 11 nucleotides agree with TRBD2. CDR3 length: 18 residues. Germline V gene sequence: CDR1 MNHNS, CDR2 SASEGT. Losses at the gene ends were 1 base for V and 7 bases for J; bases not matched to a gene: 12. The DNA of the CDR3 is TGTGCCAGCAGTGAAGAGGCCCCAACTAGCGGGAGAAGGAATGAGCAGTTCTTC. This sequence encodes CASSEEAPTSGRRNEQFF.

The V call is TRBV6-5, the J call TRBJ1-5, with D hard to call. The germline V gene has CDR1 MNHEY and CDR2 SVGAGI. The CDR3 runs to 15 residues. Trimming shortened V by 2 bases and J by 3 bases, and 11 bases separated the two germline ends. CDR3 residues: CASSYVKGVNQPQHF. Written as DNA, the CDR3 is TGTGCCAGCAGTTACGTGAAGGGCGTCAATCAGCCCCAGCATTTT.

Turning to this clone: The sample carries other DNA sequences with the same CDR3. The chain employs TRBV5-1 and TRBJ2-1; 9 positions match TRBD2. The V and J ends lost 4 bases and 4 bases, in that order; junction bases with no gene match: 6. Germline V gene lookup returns CDR1 SGHRS and CDR2 YFSETQ. The CDR3 covers 15 residues. The CDR3 is CASSPGLAGYNEQFF. The CDR3 coding sequence is TGCGCCAGCAGCCCGGGACTAGCCGGATACAATGAGCAGTTCTTC.

This clone was seen a single time. An end of the junction differs from the germline gene, which may be a read error. The chain combines TRBV7-7 with TRBJ2-5; the match to TRBD2 covers 8 bases. CDR3 length equals 17 residues. Per germline, CDR1 SSHAT and CDR2 FNYEAQ (reference sequence). The CDR3 loop is CASSFIGGGLSGETQYF. CDR3 DNA sequence: TGTGCTAGCAGCTTTATCGGGGGGGGTCTCTCAGGAGAGACCCAGTACTTC. The variable domain in full, completed from reference TRBV7-7 and TRBJ2-5, reads GAGVSQSPRYKVTKRGQDVTLRCDPISSHATLYWYQQALGQGPEFLTYFNYEAQPDKSGLPSDRFSAERPEGSISTLTIQRTEQRDSAMYRCASSFIGGGLSGETQYFGPGTRLLVL.